The clone carrying this T cell receptor beta chain was seen more than once but under ten times. Its target is unknown. This sample's TCRbeta library carried unique molecular identifier barcodes. One entry per CDR3 protein results from TCRdb running MiXCR on the PCR reads. The sample contains about 220,000 distinct CDR3 sequences, about 15% of which appear only once. The data belong to a study of T-cell reconstitution after alpha-beta-depleted transplantation in children. The V and J ends lost 5 bases and 3 bases, in that order; junction bases with no gene match: 11. Per germline, CDR1 DFQATT and CDR2 SNEGSKA (reference sequence). The CDR3 loop spans 15 amino acids. General study results and limits: The high TCRbeta diversity at day 60 in some patients came from surviving recipient T cells and thymic progenitors. Newly made T cells mostly supplied T-cell counts and diversity one year after transplant. After transplant, at about two months, alpha-beta T cells were reportedly derived from several hundred expanded graft clones.

The origin of this receptor is a male patient aged 2 to 9 who had a stem cell transplant for acute lymphoblastic leukemia, so the T cells may come from the graft donor. This specimen was PBMCs, mostly from graft donor cells, taken 360 days after TCRalphabeta/CD19-depleted stem cell transplant. The J gene is TRBJ2-5, the V gene TRBV20-1; 8 bases line up with TRBD2. CDR3 protein: CSAETEGAGEETQYF. The CDR3 DNA is TGCAGTGCTGAAACCGAGGGAGCGGGGGAAGAGACCCAGTACTTC.